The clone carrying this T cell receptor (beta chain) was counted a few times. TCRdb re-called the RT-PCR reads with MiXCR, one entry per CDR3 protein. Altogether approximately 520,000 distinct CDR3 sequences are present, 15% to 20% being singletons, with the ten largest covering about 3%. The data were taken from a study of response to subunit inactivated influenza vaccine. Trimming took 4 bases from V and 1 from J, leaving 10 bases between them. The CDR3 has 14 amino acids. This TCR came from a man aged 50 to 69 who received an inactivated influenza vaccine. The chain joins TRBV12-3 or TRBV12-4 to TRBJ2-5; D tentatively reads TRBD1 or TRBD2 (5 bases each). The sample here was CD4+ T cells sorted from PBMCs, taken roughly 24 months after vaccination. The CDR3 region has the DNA TGTGCCAGCAGTTCGTCGGGACGCCAAGAGACCCAGTACTTC. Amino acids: CASSSSGRQETQYF.